This TCR beta chain was documented in a study of blood T cells in healthy people across ages. Whole-study results and caveats: The fall in TCR beta diversity per million T cells was roughly linear with age.

This clonotype was detected a few times. No antigen is known for it. Together with a sample-barcoded 5' primer, a J-beta primer mix was included in a second PCR lasting about 7 to 11 cycles. Each cDNA molecule was tagged by a template-switch adaptor with 12 random nucleotides. One entry per CDR3 protein, called by TCRdb with MiXCR from the 5' RACE reads. Seen here are roughly 900,000 distinct CDR3 sequences, roughly 50% observed once, and the top ten hold roughly an eighth. The CDR3 is 13 amino acids. Between the trimmed V and J ends, which lost 6 bases and 10 bases, there was a span of 16 bases. From germline, CDR1 is LGHDT and CDR2 YNNKEL (reference sequence).

The receptor's source is a young man in good health. The V call is TRBV3-1, the J call TRBJ2-1, with D maybe TRBD2 (9 bases). The sample was blood. This CDR3 reads CASRRTGTSEQFF. CDR3 DNA sequence: TGTGCCAGCAGAAGGACAGGGACTAGCGAGCAGTTCTTC.